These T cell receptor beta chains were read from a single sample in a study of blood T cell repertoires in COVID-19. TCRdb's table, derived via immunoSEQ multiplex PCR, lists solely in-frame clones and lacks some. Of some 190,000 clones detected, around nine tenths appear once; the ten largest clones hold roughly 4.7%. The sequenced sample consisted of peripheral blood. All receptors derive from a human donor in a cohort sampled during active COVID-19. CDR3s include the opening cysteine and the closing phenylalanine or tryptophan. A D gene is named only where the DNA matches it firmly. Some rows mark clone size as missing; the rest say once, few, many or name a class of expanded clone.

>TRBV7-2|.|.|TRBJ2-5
TGTGCCAGCAGCTTAGGGAGTGGCCAAGAGACCCAGTACTTC
CASSLGSGQETQYF
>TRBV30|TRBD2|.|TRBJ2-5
TGTGCCTGGAGAACTAGCGGGAGTATCGAGACCCAGTACTTC
CAWRTSGSIETQYF
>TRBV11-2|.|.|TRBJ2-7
TGTGCCAGCAGCTCAGACCTAGGATATACCTCGAGAGCCGGGTACGAGCAGTACTTC
CASSSDLGYTSRAGYEQYF
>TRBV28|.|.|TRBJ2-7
TGTGCCAGCAGTTTAGAAGGTACAGGGTCTCGCGAGCAGTACTTC
CASSLEGTGSREQYF
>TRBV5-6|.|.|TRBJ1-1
TGTGCCAGCAGCTTGTTTCGACATCCATACACTGAAGCTTTCTTT
CASSLFRHPYTEAFF
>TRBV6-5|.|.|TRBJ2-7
TGTGCCAGCGGGATTCAGACCTTAAAAGGGGGGTACTTC
CASGIQTLKGGYF
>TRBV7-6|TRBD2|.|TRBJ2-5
TGTGCCAGCAGCTCTAGCGGGAGGGCCGTAGAGACCCAGTACTTC
CASSSSGRAVETQYF
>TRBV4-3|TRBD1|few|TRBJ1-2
TGCGCCAGCAGCCAAGATCGGGACAGCCCCTATGGCTACACCTTC
CASSQDRDSPYGYTF
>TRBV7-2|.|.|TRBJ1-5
TGTGCCAGCAGCTTAGGACAGGCAAAAAGCAATCAGCCCCAGCATTTT
CASSLGQAKSNQPQHF
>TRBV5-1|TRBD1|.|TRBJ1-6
TGCGCCAGCAGCGGGGGACAGGGGGGCAATTCACCCCTCCACTTT
CASSGGQGGNSPLHF
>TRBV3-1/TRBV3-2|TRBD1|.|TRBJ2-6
TGTGCCAGCAGAAGTATCACAGGGGGCGCTGGGGCCAACGTCCTGACTTTC
CASRSITGGAGANVLTF
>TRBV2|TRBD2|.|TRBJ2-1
TGTGCCAGCATCAGCGGGAGACTGTCGTACAATGAGCAGTTCTTC
CASISGRLSYNEQFF
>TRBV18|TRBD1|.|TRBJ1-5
TGTGCCAGCTCAAAAGCCGGGACAGGGATTAATCAGCCCCAGCATTTT
CASSKAGTGINQPQHF
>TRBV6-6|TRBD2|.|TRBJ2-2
TGTGCCAGCACCGCAGCGGGAGTAGCCGGGGAGCTGTTTTTT
CASTAAGVAGELFF
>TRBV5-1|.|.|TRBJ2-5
TGCGCCAGCAGCAATGACTTAGCGGCAAACTTC
CASSNDLAANF
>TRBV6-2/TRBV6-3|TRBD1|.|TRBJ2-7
TGTGCCAGCAGCTCCCGGGACAGGGGCTTCGGCGAGCAGTACTTC
CASSSRDRGFGEQYF
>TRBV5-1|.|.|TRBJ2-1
TGCGCCAGCAGCCCCCTCAGGGGCTTCTCCTACAATGAGCAGTTCTTC
CASSPLRGFSYNEQFF
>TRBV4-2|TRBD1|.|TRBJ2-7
TGTGCCAGCAGCCAAGATCCGGGACAGACCTACGAGCAGTACTTC
CASSQDPGQTYEQYF
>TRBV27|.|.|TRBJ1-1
TGTGCCAGCGGAGCCAGTGGGGCGCGACGAGCTTTCTTT
CASGASGARRAFF
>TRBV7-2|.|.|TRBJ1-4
TGTGCCAGCAGCTATAGTAGCGCAACTAATGAAAAACTGTTTTTT
CASSYSSATNEKLFF
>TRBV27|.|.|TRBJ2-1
TGTGCCAGCAGTTTACTAGGCGGGGATTATAATGAGCAGTTCTTC
CASSLLGGDYNEQFF
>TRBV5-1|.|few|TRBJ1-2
TGCGCCAGCAGCAACCGGGAGATTTCTTCTGGCTACACCTTC
CASSNREISSGYTF
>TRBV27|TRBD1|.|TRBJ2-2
TGTGCCAGCAGTTTCGGGGACAGAAACACCGGGGAGCTGTTTTTT
CASSFGDRNTGELFF
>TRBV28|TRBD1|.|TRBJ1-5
TGTGCCAGCAGTTTATATCTTGGACAGGGTAATCAGCCCCAGCATTTT
CASSLYLGQGNQPQHF
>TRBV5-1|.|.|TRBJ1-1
TGCGCCAGCAGCTTTGACAGTGAAGCTTTCTTT
CASSFDSEAFF
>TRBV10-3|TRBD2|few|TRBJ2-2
TGTGCCATCAATAAAGCGGGAGAGGGTACCGGGGAGCTGTTTTTT
CAINKAGEGTGELFF
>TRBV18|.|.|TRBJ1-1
TGTGCCAGCTCACCTTTTGAAGTCAGGAACACTGAAGCTTTCTTT
CASSPFEVRNTEAFF
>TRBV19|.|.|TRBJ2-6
TGTGCCAGTAGTCTGAGGGCCGCGCGTTCTGGGGCCAACGTCCTGACTTTC
CASSLRAARSGANVLTF
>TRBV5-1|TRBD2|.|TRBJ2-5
TGCGCCAGCAGCAAAATCCCCCCCGGGACTAGCGGGGGAGGGGAGACCCAGTACTTC
CASSKIPPGTSGGGETQYF
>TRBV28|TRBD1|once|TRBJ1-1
TGTGCCAGTTCGACAGGGGGCACTGAAGCTTTCTTT
CASSTGGTEAFF
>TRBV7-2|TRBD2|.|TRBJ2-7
TGTGCCAGCAGCCCCGTGTCCGGACTAGCGGGAGGGGGCGAGCAGTACTTC
CASSPVSGLAGGGEQYF
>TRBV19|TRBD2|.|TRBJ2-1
TGTGCCAGTAGTAGGGGCGGGAGCTCCTACAATGAGCAGTTCTTC
CASSRGGSSYNEQFF
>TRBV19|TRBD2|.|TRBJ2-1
TGTGCCAGTAGTCCTCATACGTCCTTAGCGGGAGTCTACAATGAGCAGTTCTTC
CASSPHTSLAGVYNEQFF
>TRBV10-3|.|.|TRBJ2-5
TGTGCCACCGGACTGAAAGAGACCCAGTACTTC
CATGLKETQYF
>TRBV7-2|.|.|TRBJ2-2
TGTGCCAGCAGTCCCCCCGGGACAAGGGGATCCGGGGAGCTGTTTTTT
CASSPPGTRGSGELFF
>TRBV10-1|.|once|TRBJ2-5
TGCGCCAGCAGTGAATGGGGATCCGGGGTGGATAAAGAGACCCAGTACTTC
CASSEWGSGVDKETQYF
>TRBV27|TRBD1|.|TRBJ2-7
TGTGCCAGCAGCCAGCAGGGGGCGGCCTACTACGAGCAGTACTTC
CASSQQGAAYYEQYF
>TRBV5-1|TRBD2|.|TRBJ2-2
TGCGCCAGCAGCTTGAGGGCTAGCGGGGGGAACACCGGGGAGCTGTTTTTT
CASSLRASGGNTGELFF
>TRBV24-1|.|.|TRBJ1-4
TGTGCCACCAGTGATTTGTTCCAGGGGCTGGAGGAAAAACTGTTTTTT
CATSDLFQGLEEKLFF
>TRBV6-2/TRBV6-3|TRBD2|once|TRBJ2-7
TGTGCCAGCAGTTACTCGGGCGGGAGAACCGAGCAGTACTTC
CASSYSGGRTEQYF
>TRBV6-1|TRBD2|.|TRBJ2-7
TGTGCCAGCAGTGAAGGCGGGAGCTCCTACGAGCAGTACTTC
CASSEGGSSYEQYF
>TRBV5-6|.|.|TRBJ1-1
TGTGCCAGCAGCTTGCGGTTGAAAGACACTGAAGCTTTCTTT
CASSLRLKDTEAFF
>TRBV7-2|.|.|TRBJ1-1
TGTGCCAGCAGCTTCTCCCTCAACAGAGACACTGAAGCTTTCTTT
CASSFSLNRDTEAFF
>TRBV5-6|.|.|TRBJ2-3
TGTGCCAGCAGCTCCTCTCTAGCTGCAGAGGGCACAGATACGCAGTATTTT
CASSSSLAAEGTDTQYF
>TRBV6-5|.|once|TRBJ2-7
TGTGCCAGCAGTTTGGGACATTACTACGAGCAGTACTTC
CASSLGHYYEQYF
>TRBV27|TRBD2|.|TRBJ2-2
TGTGCCAGCAGGCAGCAGGGACTAGTACCCACCGGGGAGCTGTTTTTT
CASRQQGLVPTGELFF
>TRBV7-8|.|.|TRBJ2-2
TGTGCCAGCAGCCCACCGGGGGGCCCCAACACCGGGGAGCTGTTTTTT
CASSPPGGPNTGELFF
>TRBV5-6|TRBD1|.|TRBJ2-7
TGTGCCAGCAGGAGACAGGGCCTGGGCGAGCAGTACTTC
CASRRQGLGEQYF
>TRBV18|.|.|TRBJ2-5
TGTGCCAGCTCAGGCGGGTCCTACCAAGAGACCCAGTACTTC
CASSGGSYQETQYF
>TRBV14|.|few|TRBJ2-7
TGTGCCAGCAGCCAAGAGCCAGGGGTGAGCTACGAGCAGTACTTC
CASSQEPGVSYEQYF
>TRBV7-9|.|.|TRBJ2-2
TGTGCCAGCAGCTTATACGGCACCGGGGAGCTGTTTTTT
CASSLYGTGELFF
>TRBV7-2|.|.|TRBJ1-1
TGTGCCAGCAGCTTAGGGGGCAGAGAGAACACTGAAGCTTTCTTT
CASSLGGRENTEAFF
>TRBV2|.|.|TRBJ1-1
TGTGCCAGCAGGGAGAGGGGGGGAGCTTTCTTT
CASRERGGAFF
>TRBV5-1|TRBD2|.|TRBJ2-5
TGCGCCAGCAGCTTGGGAGAGCGGGAGTACCAAGAGACCCAGTACTTC
CASSLGEREYQETQYF
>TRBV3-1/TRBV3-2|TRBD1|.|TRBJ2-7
TGTGCCAGCAGCCACTTGACAGGGGCTCACGAGCAGTACTTC
CASSHLTGAHEQYF
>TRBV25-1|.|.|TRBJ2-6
TGTGCCAGCAGCTCCCTAAGCTCTGGGGCCAACGTCCTGACTTTC
CASSSLSSGANVLTF
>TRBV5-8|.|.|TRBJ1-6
TGTGCCAGCAGCTTGGGCAGGGTAAATTCACCCCTCCACTTT
CASSLGRVNSPLHF
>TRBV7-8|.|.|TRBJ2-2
TGTGCCAGCAGCTTAGACAGGGCCGGGGAGCTGTTTTTT
CASSLDRAGELFF
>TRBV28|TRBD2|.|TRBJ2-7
TGTGCCAGCAGTTTGACTAGCGGGAGATACGAGCAGTACTTC
CASSLTSGRYEQYF